A single sample gave rise to the 11 T cell receptor beta chains below, sequenced in a study of blood T cells in healthy people across ages. Combining a sample-barcoded 5' primer with a J-beta primer mix, a second PCR ran for roughly 7 to 11 cycles. TCRdb itself ran the 5' RACE reads through MiXCR, one entry per CDR3 protein. Of around 2 million distinct CDR3 sequences listed, more than 35% are singletons. Sequenced input: blood. The source is a human donor in good health.

The chain employs TRBV6-6 and TRBJ2-3; TRBD2 matches 9 bases. The germline V gene has CDR1 MNHNY and CDR2 SVGAGI (reference sequence). Losses at the gene ends were 7 bases for V and 5 bases for J; bases not matched to a gene: 7. This CDR3 contains 14 residues. The CDR3 DNA reads TGTGCCAGCATTCGGCGGGGGGGCGGAGATACGCAGTATTTT. Its translation: CASIRRGGGDTQYF.

This clonotype was detected only a few times. The J gene is TRBJ2-2, the V gene TRBV12-3 or TRBV12-4, with TRBD2 matching over 12 bases. J lost 6 bases, V lost 6 bases, and 5 bases had no gene match. This CDR3 spans 15 amino acids. CDR3 in amino acids: CASRWTSGDPGELFF. The CDR3, as DNA: TGTGCCAGCAGGTGGACTAGCGGGGATCCCGGGGAGCTGTTTTTT.

As to this clonotype: Compared with germline, one end of the junction differs, possibly owing to a read error. The rearrangement links TRBV12-3 or TRBV12-4 to TRBJ2-1, with a tentative D call TRBD2 (6 bases). The CDR3 is 14 amino acids. The CDR3 DNA sequence: TGTGCCAGCAGCAGCGGGCCGTCCTACGATGAGCAGTTCTTC. Protein sequence: CASSSGPSYDEQFF.

The chain recombines TRBV29-1 with TRBJ1-2, with D tentatively TRBD1 (5 bases). Per germline, CDR1 SQVTM and CDR2 ANQGSEA. Trimming took 3 bases from V and 2 from J, leaving 10 bases between them. The CDR3 length is 13 residues. CDR3 protein: CSVDSGLNYGYTF. Written as DNA, the CDR3 is TGCAGCGTTGACTCGGGACTAAACTATGGCTACACCTTC. The full variable domain, its missing parts supplied by reference TRBV29-1 and TRBJ1-2, is SAVISQKPSRDICQRGTSLTIQCQVDSQVTMMFWYRQQPGQSLTLIATANQGSEATYESGFVIDKFPISRPNLTFSTLTVSNMSPEDSSIYLCSVDSGLNYGYTFGSGTRLTVV.

Here the CDR3 reads CTSSFTGFEQFF. The CDR3 nucleotides are TGTACCAGCAGCTTTACAGGGTTTGAGCAGTTCTTC. The gene calls are TRBV7-2 and TRBJ2-1, with D possibly TRBD1 on 6 matching bases. Trimming pared 3 bases from V and 9 bases from J, leaving 9 bases between. In germline, CDR1 is SGHTA, CDR2 FQGNSA. The CDR3 length is 12 residues.

This clonotype has only one observation. The chain carries TRBV7-6 and TRBJ1-3, with no clear D. CDR3 size: 14 residues. The V and J ends lost 1 base and 9 bases respectively, with 13 bases between them. Germline V gene data show CDR1 as SGHVS and CDR2 as FNYEAQ. The CDR3 loop reads CASSLGAERGTIYF. The CDR3 DNA reads as TGTGCCAGCAGCTTAGGAGCAGAGCGGGGCACCATATATTTT.

This chain links TRBV5-8 with TRBJ2-1; 15 nucleotides agree with TRBD2. CDR3 size: 17 residues. Germline lookup yields CDR1 SGHTS and CDR2 YDEGEE. With V trimmed by 4 bases and J by 7 bases, 9 bases remained unmatched. The CDR3 sequence: CASSVTRTSGGGNEQFF. CDR3 nucleotide sequence: TGTGCCAGCAGCGTGACCAGGACTAGCGGGGGGGGGAATGAGCAGTTCTTC.

The table lists this clonotype with many counts. This chain uses TRBV29-1 with TRBJ2-3; D is tentatively TRBD1 or TRBD2 (6 bases each). Looked up from germline, CDR1 is SQVTM and CDR2 is ANQGSEA. The CDR3 extends over 13 amino acids. V was shortened by 3 bases and J by 6 bases, with 13 bases between the two germline ends. This CDR3 reads CSVDTGGVDTQYF. CDR3 DNA: TGCAGCGTTGACACCGGGGGCGTCGATACGCAGTATTTT.

The chain employs TRBV20-1 and TRBJ1-2, with D possibly matching TRBD1 (6 bases). The V end was cut by 6 bases, the J end by 4 bases, with 9 bases between. Germline lookup yields CDR1 DFQATT and CDR2 SNEGSKA (reference sequence). This CDR3 is built from 11 residues. The CDR3 loop is CSAGGSYGYTF. CDR3 DNA sequence: TGCAGTGCAGGGGGGAGCTATGGCTACACCTTC.

This CDR3 reads CASRSGGLLYEQYF. The CDR3 DNA follows: TGTGCCAGCAGGTCGGGGGGCTTGCTCTACGAGCAGTACTTC. This chain links TRBV28 with TRBJ2-7; possibly TRBD2 for D (7 bases). In germline, CDR1 is MDHEN, CDR2 SYDVKM. This CDR3 is built from 14 residues. Trimming removed 6 bases from V and 3 bases from J, with 15 bases in between.

This clonotype has at least ten counts. The chain is built from TRBV5-1 and TRBJ1-2; TRBD1 matches 8 bases. The CDR3 is made up of 11 amino acids. V gave up 5 bases and J gave up 11 bases; unmatched junction bases: 5. The germline V gene has CDR1 SGHRS and CDR2 YFSETQ. CDR3 bases: TGCGCCAGCAGTGAGGACAGGGTGTACACCTTC. It encodes CASSEDRVYTF.